This entry is about one T cell receptor beta chain. Its antigen is not known. With 4 bases removed from V and 8 bases from J, the gap between germline ends came to 16 bases. The CDR3 consists of 14 residues. Germline-derived CDR1 and CDR2 are SGDLS and YYNGEE. Sequencing relied on a cDNA template that was reverse transcribed from extracted RNA. The data were produced by immunoSEQ multiplex PCR, yet TCRdb's version contains in-frame clones alone and is incomplete. The table has 110,000 or so clones, about three fifths seen once; the top ten hold around 30%. These data are taken from a study of CD8+ T cells in alopecia areata. Study overall: Tofacitinib ran for 6 to 18 months before 6 months off drug. Study outcomes and limitations: Especially in alopecia totalis/universalis, lesional scalp showed greater clonality than normal scalp did.

Treatment meaning: oral pan-JAK inhibitor, 5-10 mg twice daily. Source: CD8+ T cells sorted from blood, taken at week 4, from a patient treated with tofacitinib. The source of this sequence is a human donor with alopecia areata. The rearrangement joins TRBV9 to TRBJ2-1; perhaps TRBD2 as D (6 bases). Here the CDR3 reads CASSSGDSWDEQFF. DNA of the CDR3: TGTGCCAGCAGCTCTGGGGACTCCTGGGATGAGCAGTTCTTC.